What follows are 20 T cell receptor beta chains derived from one specimen sequenced in a study of blood T cell repertoires in COVID-19. Using immunoSEQ multiplex PCR, the repertoire was profiled, and TCRdb retains in-frame clones only, with some absent. The repertoire holds about 140,000 clones, with 88% as singletons. The sample consisted of peripheral blood. These receptors all stem from a woman aged 50 to 65 with acute or convalescent COVID-19.

A note on this clone: The identical CDR3 is also encoded by other nucleotide sequences in the sample. The chain links TRBV6-1 to TRBJ1-1; no clear D. Trimming cost V 3 bases and J 0 bases, with 8 bases left between them. Per germline, CDR1 MNHNS and CDR2 SASEGT. The CDR3 spans 14 residues. CDR3 sequence (DNA): TGTGCCAGCAGTGATCCGGGGATGAACACTGAAGCTTTCTTT. This codes for CASSDPGMNTEAFF.

This clone was picked up one time. The chain couples TRBV15 to TRBJ1-1, with D possibly matching TRBD1 (6 bases). Trimming pared 5 bases from V and 0 bases from J, leaving 13 bases between. CDR1 and CDR2 (germline): LNHNV, YYDKDF (reference sequence). The CDR3 has 15 amino acids. The CDR3 loop is CATSLGGGLNTEAFF. CDR3 nucleotide sequence: TGTGCCACCAGCTTAGGGGGGGGCTTGAACACTGAAGCTTTCTTT.

The chain joins TRBV24-1 to TRBJ1-5, with 9 positions matching TRBD1. CDR1 and CDR2 from the germline V gene are KGHDR and SFDVKD. Trimming at V came to 10 bases and at J to 4 bases, leaving 10 bases not matched to a gene. This CDR3 is built from 15 residues. CDR3 sequence (DNA): TGTGCCACGGGTGTGGGACAGGGAGGTAATCAGCCCCAGCATTTT. This codes for CATGVGQGGNQPQHF.

This clone has only a few counts. The chain links TRBV7-8 to TRBJ1-6; D uncertain. V was clipped by 3 bases and J by 5 bases, with 11 bases between them. Germline CDR1 and CDR2: SGHVS and FQNEAQ. The CDR3 is 15 amino acids. For the CDR3, the DNA is TGTGCCAGCAGCTTTAGTAGCAGTAATAATTCACCCCTCCACTTT. Encoded protein: CASSFSSSNNSPLHF.

The chain combines TRBV18 with TRBJ1-6, with D possibly matching TRBD1 (6 bases). The ends were cut back, 6 bases at V and 5 bases at J, with 14 bases in the middle. The CDR3 covers 15 residues. CDR1 is KGHSH and CDR2 is LQKENI in the germline V gene. CDR3 nucleotides: TGTGCCAGCTCGCTCAACAGGGCCAATAATTCACCCCTCCACTTT. Translating gives CASSLNRANNSPLHF.

The chain links TRBV5-1 to TRBJ2-2; 10 bases agree with TRBD1. The length of the CDR3 is 18 residues. J gave up 5 bases and V 0 bases, and 10 bases lay outside the gene matches. Germline values: CDR1 SGHRS, CDR2 YFSETQ. This CDR3 reads CASSLGQGAIGRTGELFF. The CDR3 DNA reads TGCGCCAGCAGCTTGGGACAGGGGGCGATCGGACGGACCGGGGAGCTGTTTTTT.

This clone was found once. The chain uses TRBV4-1 and TRBJ2-5; 10 positions agree with TRBD2. Trimming cost V 1 base and J 3 bases; bases outside gene matches: 5. This CDR3 spans 16 amino acids. Germline V gene lookup returns CDR1 MGHRA and CDR2 YSYEKL. The CDR3 nucleotides are TGCGCCAGCAGCCAAGTCCCCCTAGCGGGGGAAGAGACCCAGTACTTC. Translating gives CASSQVPLAGEETQYF.

The chain recombines TRBV5-1 with TRBJ1-1; TRBD1 is a possible D gene (5 bases). The CDR3 is 17 residues long. Germline CDR1 and CDR2: SGHRS and YFSETQ. Between the trimmed V and J ends, which lost 1 base and 1 base, there was a span of 17 bases. The CDR3 protein is CASSLLTARPGNTEAFF. The CDR3 nucleotides read TGCGCCAGCAGCTTGTTGACAGCCCGACCAGGGAACACTGAAGCTTTCTTT.

The chain uses TRBV5-6 and TRBJ2-7; perhaps TRBD2 as D (7 bases). Between the trimmed V and J ends, which lost 3 bases and 5 bases, there was a span of 15 bases. Germline-derived CDR1 and CDR2 are SGHDT and YYEEEE. The CDR3 loop spans 14 amino acids. The CDR3: CASSWGGRGNEQYF. CDR3 bases: TGTGCCAGCAGCTGGGGGGGCCGGGGTAACGAGCAGTACTTC. The whole variable domain, remainder taken from reference TRBV5-6 and TRBJ2-7, is DAGVTQSPTHLIKTRGQQVTLRCSPKSGHDTVSWYQQALGQGPQFIFQYYEEEERQRGNFPDRFSGHQFPNYSSELNVNALLLGDSALYLCASSWGGRGNEQYFGPGTRLTVT.

The J gene is TRBJ2-1, the V gene TRBV27; 8 bases line up with TRBD2. Germline V gene data show CDR1 as MNHEY and CDR2 as SMNVEV (reference sequence). The trim removed 5 bases at V and 1 base at J, leaving 16 bases unmatched. The CDR3 extends over 19 amino acids. The CDR3: CASSKKREILLRSYNEQFF. CDR3 DNA sequence: TGTGCCAGCAGTAAAAAGCGGGAGATCCTTTTGAGGTCCTACAATGAGCAGTTCTTC.

V usage is TRBV9 and J usage is TRBJ2-2, with D perhaps TRBD2 (6 bases). The germline V gene encodes CDR1 SGDLS and CDR2 YYNGEE. V was trimmed by 4 bases and J by 5 bases, leaving 15 bases between them. The CDR3 sequence is 15 residues long. CDR3 in amino acids: CASSLETSGTGELFF. CDR3 DNA: TGTGCCAGCAGCCTCGAGACTAGTGGGACCGGGGAGCTGTTTTTT.

The chain links TRBV30 to TRBJ1-6; maybe TRBD1 (5 bases). The CDR3 has 14 amino acids. V was shortened by 0 bases and J by 9 bases, with 12 bases between the two germline ends. Germline assignment: CDR1 GTSNPN and CDR2 SVGIG (reference sequence). The CDR3 here is CAWSVLDIASPLHF. Here the CDR3 DNA reads TGTGCCTGGAGTGTACTGGACATCGCTTCACCCCTCCACTTT.

The genes are TRBV11-3 and TRBJ2-2, with 7 nucleotides matching TRBD1. V lost 5 bases, J lost 6 bases, and 6 bases stayed unmatched. From germline, CDR1 is SGHNT and CDR2 YENEEA. The CDR3 covers 14 residues. In DNA, the CDR3 is TGTGCCAGCAGCCCAGAGGGGGCGGCCGGGGAGCTGTTTTTT. It is translated as CASSPEGAAGELFF.

CDR3 protein: CASSSLGQTQYF. The CDR3 DNA follows: TGTGCCAGCAGCTCACTGGGGCAGACCCAGTACTTC. V gene TRBV11-3 combines with J gene TRBJ2-5; D possibly corresponds to TRBD1 (5 bases). The CDR3 length is 12 residues. V gave up 4 bases and J gave up 6 bases, with 9 bases separating them. The germline gives CDR1 SGHNT, CDR2 YENEEA.

J is TRBJ1-2 and V is TRBV9; D unclear. This CDR3 contains 11 residues. From germline, CDR1 is SGDLS and CDR2 YYNGEE. Trimming took off 4 bases at V and 8 bases at J, with 9 bases between the two ends. The CDR3 DNA is TGTGCCAGCAGCCGGCTAGAGGGCTACACCTTC. Encoded protein: CASSRLEGYTF.

This sequence joins TRBV7-2 and TRBJ1-2; D perhaps matches TRBD1 (6 bases). Trimming stripped 2 bases from V and 4 bases from J, with 17 bases between. The CDR3 covers 16 residues. CDR1 is SGHTA and CDR2 is FQGNSA in the germline V gene. This CDR3 is CASSLMQGLESYGYTF. The DNA for the CDR3 is TGTGCCAGCAGCTTAATGCAGGGGCTTGAGAGCTATGGCTACACCTTC.

The chain uses TRBV4-2 and TRBJ2-2; 9 nucleotides align to TRBD2. The trim removed 3 bases at V and 3 bases at J, leaving 11 bases unmatched. This CDR3 has 18 residues. The V gene's germline CDR1 is LGHNA and CDR2 YNFKEQ. The CDR3 DNA reads as TGTGCCAGCAGCCATTTCGGTAGCGGGGGAGTCGACACCGGGGAGCTGTTTTTT. Its translation: CASSHFGSGGVDTGELFF.

This clone was seen a single time. The V call is TRBV19, the J call TRBJ1-6, with D perhaps matching TRBD1 (5 bases). V dropped 5 bases and J dropped 9 bases, with 8 bases sitting between them. The CDR3 totals 12 residues. The V gene's germline CDR1 is LNHDA and CDR2 SQIVND (reference sequence). CDR3 region: CASSVGGSPLHF. The DNA of the CDR3 is TGTGCCAGTAGTGTGGGGGGTTCACCCCTCCACTTT. Looking up the rest from reference TRBV19 and TRBJ1-6 gives the full variable domain: DGGITQSPKYLFRKEGQNVTLSCEQNLNHDAMYWYRQDPGQGLRLIYYSQIVNDFQKGDIAEGYSVSREKKESFPLTVTSAQKNPTAFYLCASSVGGSPLHFGNGTRLTVT.

The CDR3 bases are TGTGCCAGCAGCTTGATAGGGGACAACCAAGAGACCCAGTACTTC. It codes for CASSLIGDNQETQYF. The rearrangement joins TRBV5-4 to TRBJ2-5; possibly TRBD1 for D (6 bases). The CDR3 loop spans 15 amino acids. Germline V gene lookup returns CDR1 SGHNT and CDR2 YYREEE (reference sequence). The V gene lost 1 base and the J gene lost 0 bases, with 10 bases spanning the gap.

The genes are TRBV2 and TRBJ1-2; TRBD1 is a possible D gene (5 bases). Deletions cut 3 bases from V and 3 bases from J, with 14 bases between. The germline gives CDR1 SNHLY, CDR2 FYNNEI. This CDR3 spans 15 amino acids. Here the CDR3 reads CASSEEARGDYGYTF. Here the CDR3 DNA reads TGTGCCAGCAGTGAGGAAGCGCGGGGGGACTATGGCTACACCTTC.